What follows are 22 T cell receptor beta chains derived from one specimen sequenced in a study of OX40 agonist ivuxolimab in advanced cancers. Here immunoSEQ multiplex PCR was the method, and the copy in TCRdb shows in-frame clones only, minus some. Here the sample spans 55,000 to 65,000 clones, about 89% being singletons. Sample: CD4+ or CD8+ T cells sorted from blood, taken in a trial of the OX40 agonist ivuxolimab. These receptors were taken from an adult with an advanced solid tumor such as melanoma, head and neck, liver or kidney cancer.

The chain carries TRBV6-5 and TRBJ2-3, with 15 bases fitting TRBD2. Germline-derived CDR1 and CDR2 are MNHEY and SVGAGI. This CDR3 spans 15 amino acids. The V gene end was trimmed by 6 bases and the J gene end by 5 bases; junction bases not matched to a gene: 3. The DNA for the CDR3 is TGTGCCAGCAGAGGACTAGCGGGAGGGGTAGATACGCAGTATTTT. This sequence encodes CASRGLAGGVDTQYF.

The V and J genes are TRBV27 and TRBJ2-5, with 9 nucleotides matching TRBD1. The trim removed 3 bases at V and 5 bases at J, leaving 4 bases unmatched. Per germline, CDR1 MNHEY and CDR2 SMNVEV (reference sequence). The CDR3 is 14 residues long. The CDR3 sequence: CASSLNRGRETQYF. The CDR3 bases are TGTGCCAGCAGTTTGAACAGGGGGCGCGAGACCCAGTACTTC.

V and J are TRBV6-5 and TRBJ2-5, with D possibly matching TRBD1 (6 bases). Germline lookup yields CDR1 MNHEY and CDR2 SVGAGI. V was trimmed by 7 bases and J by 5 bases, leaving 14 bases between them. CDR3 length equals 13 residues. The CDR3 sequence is CASKEQGYETQYF. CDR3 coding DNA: TGTGCCAGCAAAGAGCAGGGGTATGAGACCCAGTACTTC.

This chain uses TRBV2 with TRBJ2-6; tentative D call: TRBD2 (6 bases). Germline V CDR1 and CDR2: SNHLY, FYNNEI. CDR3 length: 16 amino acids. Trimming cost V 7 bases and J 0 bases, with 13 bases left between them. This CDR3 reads CASTYGGDSGANVLTF. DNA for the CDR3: TGTGCCAGCACCTACGGAGGGGACTCTGGGGCCAACGTCCTGACTTTC.

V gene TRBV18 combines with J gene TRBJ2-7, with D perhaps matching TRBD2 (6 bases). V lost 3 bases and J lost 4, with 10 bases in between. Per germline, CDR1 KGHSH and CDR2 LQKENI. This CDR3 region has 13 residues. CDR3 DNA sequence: TGTGCCAGCTCACCTCCGGGGGATTACGAGCAGTACTTC. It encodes CASSPPGDYEQYF.

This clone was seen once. The CDR3 nucleotides are TGTGCCAGCAGCCAAGTTGGCCGACGGGGCGGTGAAAAACTGTTTTTT. Translated: CASSQVGRRGGEKLFF. J is TRBJ1-4 and V is TRBV4-2; D is perhaps TRBD1 (5 bases). V was pared by 1 base and J by 7 bases, with 16 bases between. CDR3 size: 16 residues. Germline assignment: CDR1 LGHNA and CDR2 YNFKEQ.

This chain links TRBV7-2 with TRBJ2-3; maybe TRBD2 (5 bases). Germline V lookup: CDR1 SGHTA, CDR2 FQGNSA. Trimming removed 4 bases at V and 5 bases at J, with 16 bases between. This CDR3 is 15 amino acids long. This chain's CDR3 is CASSSELISGDTQYF. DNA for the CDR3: TGTGCCAGCAGCTCCGAATTGATAAGCGGAGATACGCAGTATTTT.

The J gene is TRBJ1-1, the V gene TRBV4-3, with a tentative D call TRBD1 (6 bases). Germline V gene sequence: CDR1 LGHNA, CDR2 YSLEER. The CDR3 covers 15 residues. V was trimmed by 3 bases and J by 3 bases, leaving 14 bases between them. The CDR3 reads CASSQVQGGDTEAFF. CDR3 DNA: TGCGCCAGCAGCCAGGTACAGGGTGGGGACACTGAAGCTTTCTTT.

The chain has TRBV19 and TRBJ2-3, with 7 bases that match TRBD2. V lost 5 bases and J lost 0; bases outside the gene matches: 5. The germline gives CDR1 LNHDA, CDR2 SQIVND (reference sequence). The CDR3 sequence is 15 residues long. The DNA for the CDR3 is TGTGCCAGTAGTCTTGGTAGCGGGAGCACAGATACGCAGTATTTT. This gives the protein CASSLGSGSTDTQYF.

CDR3 DNA sequence: TGTGCCAGCAGTTCGCGCCGGGGTGGTGAGCAGTTCTTC. It specifies CASSSRRGGEQFF. This sequence joins TRBV6-5 and TRBJ2-1; D is possibly TRBD2 (5 bases). The CDR3 covers 13 residues. The V gene lost 4 bases and the J gene lost 9 bases, with 13 bases spanning the gap. Per germline, CDR1 MNHEY and CDR2 SVGAGI.

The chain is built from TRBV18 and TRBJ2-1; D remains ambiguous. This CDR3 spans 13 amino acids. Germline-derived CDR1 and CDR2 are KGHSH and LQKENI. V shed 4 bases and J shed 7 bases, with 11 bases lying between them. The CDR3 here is CASSLEDGNEQFF. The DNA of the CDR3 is TGTGCCAGCTCACTCGAGGACGGAAATGAGCAGTTCTTC.

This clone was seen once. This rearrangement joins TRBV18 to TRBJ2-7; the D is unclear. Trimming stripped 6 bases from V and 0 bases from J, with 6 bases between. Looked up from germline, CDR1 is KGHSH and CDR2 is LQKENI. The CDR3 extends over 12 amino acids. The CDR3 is CASSLGSYEQYF. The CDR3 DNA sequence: TGTGCCAGCTCCTTGGGCTCCTACGAGCAGTACTTC.

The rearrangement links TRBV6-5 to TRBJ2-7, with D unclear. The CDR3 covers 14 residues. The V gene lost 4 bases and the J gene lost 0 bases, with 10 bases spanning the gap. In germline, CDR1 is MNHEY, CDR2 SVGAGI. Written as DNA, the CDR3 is TGTGCCAGCAGTTCCCTCGACAACTCCTACGAGCAGTACTTC. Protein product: CASSSLDNSYEQYF.

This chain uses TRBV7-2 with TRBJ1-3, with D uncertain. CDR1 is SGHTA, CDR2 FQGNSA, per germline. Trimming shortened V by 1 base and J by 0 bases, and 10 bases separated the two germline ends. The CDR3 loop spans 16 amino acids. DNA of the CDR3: TGTGCCAGCAGCTTAGGCCAGTTGAGCTCTGGAAACACCATATATTTT. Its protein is CASSLGQLSSGNTIYF.

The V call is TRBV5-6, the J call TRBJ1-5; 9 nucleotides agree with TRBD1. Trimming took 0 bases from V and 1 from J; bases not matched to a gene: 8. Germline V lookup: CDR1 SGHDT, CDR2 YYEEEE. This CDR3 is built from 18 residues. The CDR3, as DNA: TGTGCCAGCAGCTTGGGTGGGACAGGGTATTTGAGCAATCAGCCCCAGCATTTT. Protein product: CASSLGGTGYLSNQPQHF. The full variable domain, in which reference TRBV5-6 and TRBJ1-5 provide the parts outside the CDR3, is DAGVTQSPTHLIKTRGQQVTLRCSPKSGHDTVSWYQQALGQGPQFIFQYYEEEERQRGNFPDRFSGHQFPNYSSELNVNALLLGDSALYLCASSLGGTGYLSNQPQHFGDGTRLSIL.

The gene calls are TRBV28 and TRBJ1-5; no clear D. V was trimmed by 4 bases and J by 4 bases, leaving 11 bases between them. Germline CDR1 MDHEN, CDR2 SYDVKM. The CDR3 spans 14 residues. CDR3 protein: CASSYDKKNQPQHF. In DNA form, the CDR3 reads TGTGCCAGCAGTTACGACAAAAAGAATCAGCCCCAGCATTTT.

The CDR3 DNA reads as TGTGCCAGCTCTTTTCACGAGCAGTTCTTC. It specifies CASSFHEQFF. This chain joins TRBV2 and TRBJ2-1; D is uncertain. The CDR3 has 10 residues. Trimming took off 8 bases at V and 10 bases at J, with 9 bases between the two ends. CDR1 is SNHLY and CDR2 is FYNNEI in the germline V gene.

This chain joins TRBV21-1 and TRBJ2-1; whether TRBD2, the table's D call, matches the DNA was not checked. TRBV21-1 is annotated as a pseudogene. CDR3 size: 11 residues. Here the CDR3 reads CASSLYNEQFF. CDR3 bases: TGTGCCAGCAGCCTGTACAATGAGCAGTTCTTC.

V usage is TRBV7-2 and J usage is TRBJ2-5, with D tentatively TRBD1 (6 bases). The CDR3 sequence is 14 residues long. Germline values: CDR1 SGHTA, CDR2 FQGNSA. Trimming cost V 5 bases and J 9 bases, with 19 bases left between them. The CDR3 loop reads CASSLDSRFTAQYF. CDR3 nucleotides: TGTGCCAGCAGCCTGGACAGTAGATTCACGGCCCAGTACTTC.

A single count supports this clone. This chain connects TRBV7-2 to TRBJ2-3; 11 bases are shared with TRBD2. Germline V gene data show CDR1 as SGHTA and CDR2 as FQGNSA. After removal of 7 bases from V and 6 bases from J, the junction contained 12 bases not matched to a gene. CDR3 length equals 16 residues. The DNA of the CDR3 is TGTGCCAGCATCGAACTACTAGCGGGGGTTTTGGATACGCAGTATTTT. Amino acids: CASIELLAGVLDTQYF.

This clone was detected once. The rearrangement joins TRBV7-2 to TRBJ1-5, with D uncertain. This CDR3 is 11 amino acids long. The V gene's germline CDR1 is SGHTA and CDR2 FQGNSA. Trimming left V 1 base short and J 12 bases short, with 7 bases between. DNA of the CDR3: TGTGCCAGCAGCTTAGGGGTAGGCCAGCATTTT. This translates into CASSLGVGQHF.

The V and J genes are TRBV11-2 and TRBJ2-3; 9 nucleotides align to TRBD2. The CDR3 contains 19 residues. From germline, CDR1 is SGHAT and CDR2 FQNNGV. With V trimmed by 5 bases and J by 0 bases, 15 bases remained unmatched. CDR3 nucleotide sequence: TGTGCCAGCAGCCCAGGTCGCGGGAGGGCCCTCGCTAGCACAGATACGCAGTATTTT. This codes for CASSPGRGRALASTDTQYF.